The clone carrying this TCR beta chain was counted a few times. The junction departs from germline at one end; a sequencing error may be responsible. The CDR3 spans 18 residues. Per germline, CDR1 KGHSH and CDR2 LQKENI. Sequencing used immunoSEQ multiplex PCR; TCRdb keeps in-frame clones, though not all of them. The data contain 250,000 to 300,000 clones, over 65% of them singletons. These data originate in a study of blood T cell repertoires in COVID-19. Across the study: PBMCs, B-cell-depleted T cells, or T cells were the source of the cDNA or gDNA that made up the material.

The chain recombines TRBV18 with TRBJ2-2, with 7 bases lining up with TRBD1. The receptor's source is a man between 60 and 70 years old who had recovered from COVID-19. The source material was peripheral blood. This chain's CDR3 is CASSPRTLTGSNTGELFF. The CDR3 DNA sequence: TGTGCCAGCTCCCCACGAACCTTGACAGGGTCGAACACCGGGGAGCTGTTTTTT.